Listed below are T cell receptor beta chains from one sample, sequenced in a study of beta chain features in type 1 diabetes. Method: immunoSEQ multiplex PCR; TCRdb's copy keeps in-frame clones and lacks some. The sample consists of 630,000 or so clones, roughly an eighth of them appearing once. The source material was naive CD4+ T cells from blood. The receptors originated from a young man with type 1 diabetes. Both conserved end residues are part of each CDR3. A D gene is named only where the DNA matches it firmly. Clone size is not always given. Where it is, it says once, few, many or a class for expanded clones.

abundance: few
d_gene: .
v_gene: TRBV20-1
j_gene: TRBJ1-2
CDR3aa: CSAHSQGLRPF
CDR3nt: TGCAGTGCGCATAGTCAGGGTCTTAGGCCCTTC

abundance: .
d_gene: TRBD2
v_gene: TRBV6-6
j_gene: TRBJ2-5
CDR3aa: CASREDLLSETQYF
CDR3nt: TGTGCCAGTCGGGAGGACCTTCTATCAGAGACCCAGTACTTC

abundance: .
d_gene: TRBD1
v_gene: TRBV5-1
j_gene: TRBJ2-7
CDR3aa: CASSLGQGTDEQYF
CDR3nt: TGCGCCAGCAGCTTGGGACAGGGGACAGACGAGCAGTACTTC

abundance: .
d_gene: TRBD1
v_gene: TRBV30
j_gene: TRBJ1-5
CDR3aa: CASDRGTNQPQHF
CDR3nt: TGTGCCTCCGACAGGGGAACCAATCAGCCCCAGCATTTT

abundance: few
d_gene: .
v_gene: TRBV29-1
j_gene: TRBJ2-1
CDR3aa: CSVEEGRNNEQFF
CDR3nt: TGCAGCGTTGAAGAGGGCAGGAACAATGAGCAGTTCTTC

abundance: .
d_gene: .
v_gene: TRBV30
j_gene: TRBJ2-2
CDR3aa: CAWTAQNTGELFF
CDR3nt: TGTGCCTGGACTGCTCAGAACACCGGGGAGCTGTTTTTT

abundance: few
d_gene: .
v_gene: TRBV6-6
j_gene: TRBJ1-1
CDR3aa: CASSPIQTVGTEAFF
CDR3nt: TGTGCCAGCAGCCCAATTCAGACTGTGGGCACTGAAGCTTTCTTT

abundance: .
d_gene: TRBD1
v_gene: TRBV28
j_gene: TRBJ1-6
CDR3aa: CASTVDRENSPLHF
CDR3nt: TGTGCCAGCACCGTGGACAGGGAGAATTCACCCCTCCACTTT

abundance: few
d_gene: TRBD1
v_gene: TRBV30
j_gene: TRBJ2-5
CDR3aa: CAWGPGTGEETQYF
CDR3nt: TGTGCCTGGGGCCCCGGGACAGGGGAAGAGACCCAGTACTTC

abundance: few
d_gene: .
v_gene: TRBV6-1
j_gene: TRBJ1-4
CDR3aa: CASRAPGQSNEKLFF
CDR3nt: TGTGCCAGCAGGGCTCCGGGACAAAGTAATGAAAAACTGTTTTTT

abundance: .
d_gene: .
v_gene: TRBV7-3
j_gene: TRBJ2-2
CDR3aa: CASSLENSPTGELFF
CDR3nt: TGTGCCAGCAGCTTAGAAAACAGCCCCACCGGGGAGCTGTTTTTT

abundance: .
d_gene: .
v_gene: TRBV5-6
j_gene: TRBJ2-5
CDR3aa: CASSLAAGIQETQYF
CDR3nt: TGTGCCAGCAGCTTGGCCGCCGGCATCCAAGAGACCCAGTACTTC

abundance: .
d_gene: .
v_gene: TRBV7-2
j_gene: TRBJ2-6
CDR3aa: CASSASSGANVLTF
CDR3nt: TGTGCCAGCAGCGCAAGTTCCGGGGCCAACGTCCTGACTTTC

abundance: few
d_gene: .
v_gene: TRBV7-2
j_gene: TRBJ1-1
CDR3aa: CASSRGDLREAFF
CDR3nt: TGTGCCAGCAGCCGAGGGGATTTGCGTGAAGCTTTCTTT

abundance: few
d_gene: .
v_gene: TRBV19
j_gene: TRBJ2-7
CDR3aa: CASSFSPEPYEQYF
CDR3nt: TGTGCCAGTAGCTTTTCCCCAGAGCCCTACGAGCAGTACTTC

abundance: .
d_gene: .
v_gene: TRBV5-1
j_gene: TRBJ2-1
CDR3aa: CASSLLGADYNEQFF
CDR3nt: TGCGCCAGCAGCCTCCTGGGGGCGGACTACAATGAGCAGTTCTTC

abundance: few
d_gene: .
v_gene: TRBV20-1
j_gene: TRBJ1-1
CDR3aa: CSGRTTEAFF
CDR3nt: TGCAGTGGCCGTACCACTGAAGCTTTCTTT

abundance: .
d_gene: .
v_gene: TRBV21-1
j_gene: TRBJ2-3
CDR3aa: CASSKNPSGSVTDTQYF
CDR3nt: TGTGCCAGCAGCAAAAATCCTAGCGGGAGTGTCACAGATACGCAGTATTTT

abundance: few
d_gene: .
v_gene: TRBV11-1
j_gene: TRBJ2-3
CDR3aa: CASSLDSGQFTQYF
CDR3nt: TGTGCCAGCAGCTTGGATTCAGGACAGTTCACGCAGTATTTT

abundance: few
d_gene: TRBD2
v_gene: TRBV9
j_gene: TRBJ2-1
CDR3aa: CASSAQPSGTYNEQFF
CDR3nt: TGTGCCAGCAGCGCCCAGCCTAGCGGGACCTACAATGAGCAGTTCTTC

abundance: .
d_gene: .
v_gene: TRBV19
j_gene: TRBJ2-7
CDR3aa: CASSNHGSDYEQYF
CDR3nt: TGTGCCAGTAGTAATCACGGGAGTGACTACGAGCAGTACTTC

abundance: few
d_gene: .
v_gene: TRBV29-1
j_gene: TRBJ1-1
CDR3aa: CSVEGPQGVDTEAFF
CDR3nt: TGCAGCGTTGAAGGCCCCCAGGGAGTCGACACTGAAGCTTTCTTT

abundance: .
d_gene: TRBD1
v_gene: TRBV4-3
j_gene: TRBJ2-5
CDR3aa: CASSPDRGRETQYF
CDR3nt: TGCGCCAGCAGCCCTGACAGGGGTCGAGAGACCCAGTACTTC

abundance: .
d_gene: TRBD2
v_gene: TRBV28
j_gene: TRBJ2-7
CDR3aa: CASSVGLAGDLSYEQYF
CDR3nt: TGTGCCAGCAGTGTGGGACTAGCGGGGGACCTCTCCTACGAGCAGTACTTC

abundance: .
d_gene: .
v_gene: TRBV7-2
j_gene: TRBJ1-4
CDR3aa: CASSWSGGTTNEKLFF
CDR3nt: TGTGCCAGCAGCTGGTCCGGTGGGACAACTAATGAAAAACTGTTTTTT

abundance: .
d_gene: .
v_gene: TRBV7-2
j_gene: TRBJ2-3
CDR3aa: CASSLRQSDTQYF
CDR3nt: TGTGCCAGCAGCCTACGACAGTCCGATACGCAGTATTTT

abundance: few
d_gene: .
v_gene: TRBV19
j_gene: TRBJ1-5
CDR3aa: CASSPQGSAGNQPQHF
CDR3nt: TGTGCCAGTAGCCCCCAGGGTTCCGCGGGCAATCAGCCCCAGCATTTT

abundance: .
d_gene: .
v_gene: TRBV30
j_gene: TRBJ2-1
CDR3aa: CAWSGEGRRAYNEQFF
CDR3nt: TGTGCCTGGAGTGGGGAAGGCCGAAGAGCCTACAATGAGCAGTTCTTC

abundance: few
d_gene: .
v_gene: TRBV11-3
j_gene: TRBJ2-1
CDR3aa: CASSLGSYNEQFF
CDR3nt: TGTGCCAGCAGCTTGGGCTCCTACAATGAGCAGTTCTTC

abundance: .
d_gene: .
v_gene: TRBV4-2
j_gene: TRBJ2-2
CDR3aa: CASSQNPAPGELFF
CDR3nt: TGTGCCAGCAGCCAAAATCCAGCCCCCGGGGAGCTGTTTTTT

abundance: .
d_gene: .
v_gene: TRBV7-9
j_gene: TRBJ1-2
CDR3aa: CASSLWPGGVYGYTF
CDR3nt: TGTGCCAGCAGCTTATGGCCGGGGGGCGTCTATGGCTACACCTTC

abundance: few
d_gene: .
v_gene: TRBV6-1
j_gene: TRBJ1-4
CDR3aa: CAATGLRDEKLFF
CDR3nt: TGTGCCGCCACGGGCCTTAGGGATGAAAAACTGTTTTTT

abundance: .
d_gene: .
v_gene: TRBV13
j_gene: TRBJ2-7
CDR3aa: CASSLGLTPEQYF
CDR3nt: TGTGCCAGCAGCTTAGGGCTGACTCCCGAGCAGTACTTC

abundance: .
d_gene: TRBD2
v_gene: TRBV5-1
j_gene: TRBJ2-7
CDR3aa: CASSEAGPPLEQYF
CDR3nt: TGCGCCAGCAGCGAAGCGGGGCCCCCTTTGGAGCAGTACTTC

abundance: few
d_gene: .
v_gene: TRBV6-5
j_gene: TRBJ1-4
CDR3aa: CASSYSMRPTNEKLFF
CDR3nt: TGTGCCAGCAGTTACTCGATGAGGCCAACTAATGAAAAACTGTTTTTT

abundance: few
d_gene: .
v_gene: TRBV7-9
j_gene: TRBJ1-1
CDR3aa: CASSFNVNTEAFF
CDR3nt: TGTGCCAGCAGCTTCAATGTGAACACTGAAGCTTTCTTT

abundance: .
d_gene: TRBD1
v_gene: TRBV29-1
j_gene: TRBJ1-5
CDR3aa: CSVAPQGRDQPQHF
CDR3nt: TGCAGCGTCGCACCACAGGGGAGGGATCAGCCCCAGCATTTT

abundance: .
d_gene: TRBD1
v_gene: TRBV9
j_gene: TRBJ1-2
CDR3aa: CASGTGGDYGYTF
CDR3nt: TGTGCCAGCGGGACAGGGGGCGACTATGGCTACACCTTC

abundance: few
d_gene: .
v_gene: TRBV5-8
j_gene: TRBJ2-1
CDR3aa: CASTSYNEQFF
CDR3nt: TGTGCCAGCACCTCCTACAATGAGCAGTTCTTC

abundance: .
d_gene: .
v_gene: TRBV28
j_gene: TRBJ1-4
CDR3aa: CASRDSTNEKLFF
CDR3nt: TGTGCCAGTAGGGACTCAACTAATGAAAAACTGTTTTTT

abundance: few
d_gene: .
v_gene: TRBV18
j_gene: TRBJ2-7
CDR3aa: CASSPQSTVSYEQYF
CDR3nt: TGTGCCAGCTCACCCCAGAGTACAGTCTCCTACGAGCAGTACTTC

abundance: few
d_gene: .
v_gene: TRBV5-4
j_gene: TRBJ2-5
CDR3aa: CASSLGYRQETQYF
CDR3nt: TGTGCCAGCAGCTTGGGTTACAGACAAGAGACCCAGTACTTC

abundance: .
d_gene: TRBD1
v_gene: TRBV4-3
j_gene: TRBJ1-2
CDR3aa: CASSLQGHYGYTF
CDR3nt: TGCGCCAGCAGCCTACAGGGGCACTATGGCTACACCTTC

abundance: .
d_gene: .
v_gene: TRBV21-1
j_gene: TRBJ2-1
CDR3aa: CASSNLVRGESYNEQFF
CDR3nt: TGTGCCAGCAGCAATTTGGTTAGGGGGGAGAGCTACAATGAGCAGTTCTTC

abundance: .
d_gene: .
v_gene: TRBV5-6
j_gene: TRBJ2-1
CDR3aa: CASGRGGQYNEQFF
CDR3nt: TGTGCCAGCGGACGAGGCGGGCAATACAATGAGCAGTTCTTC

abundance: .
d_gene: .
v_gene: TRBV6-1
j_gene: TRBJ2-7
CDR3aa: CASSSDRYSYEQYF
CDR3nt: TGTGCCAGCAGTTCCGACAGGTACTCCTACGAGCAGTACTTC

abundance: .
d_gene: .
v_gene: TRBV7-2
j_gene: TRBJ2-3
CDR3aa: CASSSLGSTDTQYF
CDR3nt: TGTGCCAGCAGCTCCCTGGGTAGCACAGATACGCAGTATTTT

abundance: few
d_gene: .
v_gene: TRBV28
j_gene: TRBJ1-2
CDR3aa: CASSFSGNGYTF
CDR3nt: TGTGCCAGCAGTTTTTCGGGCAATGGCTACACCTTC

abundance: few
d_gene: TRBD2
v_gene: TRBV7-2
j_gene: TRBJ2-3
CDR3aa: CASSLGARLAGIPDTQYF
CDR3nt: TGTGCCAGCAGCTTAGGGGCACGACTAGCGGGAATTCCAGATACGCAGTATTTT

abundance: few
d_gene: TRBD1
v_gene: TRBV5-6
j_gene: TRBJ2-2
CDR3aa: CASSTTGFSTGELFF
CDR3nt: TGTGCCAGCAGCACGACAGGGTTTTCCACCGGGGAGCTGTTTTTT

abundance: .
d_gene: .
v_gene: TRBV28
j_gene: TRBJ2-7
CDR3aa: CASSLRKAQYF
CDR3nt: TGTGCCAGCAGTCTCCGAAAGGCGCAGTACTTC

abundance: .
d_gene: TRBD1
v_gene: TRBV4-1
j_gene: TRBJ2-4
CDR3aa: CASSQGDRLAKNIQYF
CDR3nt: TGCGCCAGCAGCCAAGGGGACAGACTAGCCAAAAACATTCAGTACTTC

abundance: few
d_gene: TRBD1
v_gene: TRBV5-4
j_gene: TRBJ2-6
CDR3aa: CASRNQGAGANVLTF
CDR3nt: TGTGCCAGCAGGAATCAGGGGGCTGGGGCCAACGTCCTGACTTTC

abundance: .
d_gene: .
v_gene: TRBV28
j_gene: TRBJ1-2
CDR3aa: CASSFDPTNYGYTF
CDR3nt: TGTGCCAGCAGTTTCGATCCGACGAACTATGGCTACACCTTC